The 2 T cell receptor beta chains below come from one sample, sequenced in a study of blood T cell repertoires in COVID-19 (dated by TCRdb to about 2020). The method was the immunoSEQ multiplex PCR assay. The immuneACCESS repertoire file appears here via TCRdb, limited to in-frame rearrangements. These files lack a portion of the clones; in checked studies, under half of the deficit traces to unresolved V genes, and the cause of the others is not known. This sample holds about 200,000 clones; roughly 90% were observed only once. The ten largest clonotypes hold roughly a sixth of the sample. Sequenced input: peripheral blood. These receptors originate from a man aged 50-60 years with COVID-19, enrolled during active disease.

This sequence joins TRBV30 and TRBJ2-7, with D unresolved. The CDR3 extends over 11 amino acids. Trimming took 4 bases from V and 6 from J, leaving 10 bases between them. The germline gives CDR1 GTSNPN, CDR2 SVGIG (reference sequence). CDR3 DNA: TGTGCCTGGATTGAGGATGCCGAGCAGTACTTC. As protein: CAWIEDAEQYF.

V gene TRBV3-1 (or the pseudogene TRBV3-2) combines with J gene TRBJ2-7; a weak D match, TRBD1 (6 bases). There are 17 residues in the CDR3. CDR1 LGHDT and CDR2 YNNKEL come from the germline V gene (reference sequence). Trimming shortened V by 0 bases and J by 1 base, and 16 bases separated the two germline ends. CDR3 coding DNA: TGTGCCAGCAGCCAAGACTGGGGGCCAGGGGTATCCTACGAGCAGTACTTC. Translating gives CASSQDWGPGVSYEQYF.